This T cell receptor (beta chain) was identified during a study of graft-versus-host responses after intestinal transplantation. Study-wide context: All of the recipients had induction that used anti-thymocyte globulin, then tacrolimus and steroids for two to four years.

The germline V gene has CDR1 MNHEY and CDR2 SMNVEV (reference sequence). This CDR3 is built from 14 residues. The ends were cut back, 2 bases at V and 0 bases at J, with 7 bases in the middle. Only in-frame clones appear in the TCRdb table, and some are missing; sequencing was by immunoSEQ multiplex PCR. Of around 13,000 clones listed, 93% were seen once; the top ten hold 4% to 5.5%. Points from the study as a whole: Analysis identified GvH clones in recipient marrow, with some appearing first in ileum or blood.

As for this clone: Its target is not known.

This sequence originates from a human patient who received an intestinal transplant, so some T cells may come from the graft donor. The chain carries TRBV27 and TRBJ1-1; no clear D gene. The sequences come from PBMCs, collected about 32 months after intestinal transplantation. CDR3 loop: CASSLRTMNTEAFF. CDR3 DNA: TGTGCCAGCAGTTTACGCACCATGAACACTGAAGCTTTCTTT.